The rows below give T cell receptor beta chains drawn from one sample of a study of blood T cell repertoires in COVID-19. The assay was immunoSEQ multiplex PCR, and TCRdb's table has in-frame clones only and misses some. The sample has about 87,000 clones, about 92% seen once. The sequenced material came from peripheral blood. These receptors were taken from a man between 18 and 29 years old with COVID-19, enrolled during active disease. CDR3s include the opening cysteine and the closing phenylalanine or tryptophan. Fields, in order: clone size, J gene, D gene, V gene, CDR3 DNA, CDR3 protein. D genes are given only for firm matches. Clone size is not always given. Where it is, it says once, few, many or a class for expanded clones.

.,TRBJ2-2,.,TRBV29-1,TGCAGCGCCAGGACTACCCATGTGAACACCGGGGAGCTGTTTTTT,CSARTTHVNTGELFF
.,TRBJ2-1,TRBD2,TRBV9,TGTGCCAGCAGCGTCGGACTAGCCTACAATGAGCAGTTCTTC,CASSVGLAYNEQFF
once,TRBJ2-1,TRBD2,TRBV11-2,TGTGCCAGCAGCAAACTAGCGGGAGCCTACAATGAGCAGTTCTTC,CASSKLAGAYNEQFF
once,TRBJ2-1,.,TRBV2,TGTGCCAGCAGTGAAAGACAACTAGCTAATGAGCAGTTCTTC,CASSERQLANEQFF
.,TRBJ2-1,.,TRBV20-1,TGCAGTGCCCCGAGCTACAATGAGCAGTTCTTC,CSAPSYNEQFF
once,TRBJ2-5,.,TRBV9,TGTGCCAGCAGCGGGGGACTGCTGATGGAGACCCAGTACTTC,CASSGGLLMETQYF
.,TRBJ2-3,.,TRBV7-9,TGTGCCAGCACCCTTGGGGGACTTTTAGGCACAGATACGCAGTATTTT,CASTLGGLLGTDTQYF
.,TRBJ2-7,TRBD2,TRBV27,TGTGCCAGCAGCACTAGCGAATGGAACGAGCAGTACTTC,CASSTSEWNEQYF
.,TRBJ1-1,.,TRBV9,TGTGCCAGCAGCGGGCCATGGGGGGGAATACCCACCGACACTGAAGCTTTCTTT,CASSGPWGGIPTDTEAFF
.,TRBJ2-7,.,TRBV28,TGTGCCAGCAGTTTCTACTCCCGGGACACCTACCCCTACGAGCAGTACTTC,CASSFYSRDTYPYEQYF
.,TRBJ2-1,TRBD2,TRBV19,TGTGCCAGTAGTCCTAGCGGGAGGGCCGGGCAGTTCTTC,CASSPSGRAGQFF
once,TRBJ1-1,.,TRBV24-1,TGTGCCACCAGTGATGGCGGCGGGGGTGAAGCTTTCTTT,CATSDGGGGEAFF
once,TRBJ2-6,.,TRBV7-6,TGTGCCAGCAGTAACCCCCCAGGGTCGTCTCCTCTCTCTGGGGCCAACGTCCTGACTTTC,CASSNPPGSSPLSGANVLTF
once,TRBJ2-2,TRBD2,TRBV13,TGTGCCAGCAGCGGGGAGGGACTGTCGAACACCGGGGAGCTGTTTTTT,CASSGEGLSNTGELFF
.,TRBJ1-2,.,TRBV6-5,TGTGCCAGCCGGACGCAGGGAGGAGGGTATGGCTACACCTTC,CASRTQGGGYGYTF
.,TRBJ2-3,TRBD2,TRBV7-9,TGTGCCAGCAGCTTTTCTAGCGGGAGGACACATACGCAGTATTTT,CASSFSSGRTHTQYF
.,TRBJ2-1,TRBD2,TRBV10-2,TGCGCCAGCACGAAACTAGCGGCACCCAGCTCCTACAATGAGCAGTTCTTC,CASTKLAAPSSYNEQFF
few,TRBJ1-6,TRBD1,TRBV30,TGTGCCTCCCACAGGGGACAGGATTCACCCCTCCACTTT,CASHRGQDSPLHF
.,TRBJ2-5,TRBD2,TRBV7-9,TGTGCCAGCAGCATCGGACTAGCGGGAAGTTTCAAGACCCAGTACTTC,CASSIGLAGSFKTQYF
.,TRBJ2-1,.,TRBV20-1,TGCAGTGCTAGGAGAGCCAATGAGCAGTTCTTC,CSARRANEQFF
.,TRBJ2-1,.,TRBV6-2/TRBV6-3,TGTGCCAGCAGTCAGGATCATGGCGGGAATGAGCAGTTCTTC,CASSQDHGGNEQFF
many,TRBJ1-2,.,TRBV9,TGTGCCAGCAGCTCGGAGGTAGGGGGAAACTATGGCTACACCTTC,CASSSEVGGNYGYTF
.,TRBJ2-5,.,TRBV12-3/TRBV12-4,TGTGCCAGCAGTTTAAACTTGCAAGAGACCCAGTACTTC,CASSLNLQETQYF
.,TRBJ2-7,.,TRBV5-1,TGCGCCAGCAGCGTATTACAGGGCTCCTACGAGCAGTACTTC,CASSVLQGSYEQYF
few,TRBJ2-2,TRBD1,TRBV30,TGTGCCTGGAGTCAGACAGGGGGCGCCGCCGGGGAGCTGTTTTTT,CAWSQTGGAAGELFF
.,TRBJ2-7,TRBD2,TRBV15,TGTGCCACCAGCAGGAGGGAGCGGGGGTACGAGCAGTACTTC,CATSRRERGYEQYF
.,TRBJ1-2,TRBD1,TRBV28,TGTGCCAGCGGGGACAGGAAAATCCCTTACTATGGCTACACCTTC,CASGDRKIPYYGYTF
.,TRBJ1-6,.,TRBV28,TGTGCCAGCAGTTTACGGAGAAATAATTCACCCCTCCACTTT,CASSLRRNNSPLHF
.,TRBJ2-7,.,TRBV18,TGTGCCAGCTCACCAAATTGGGACACCTACGAGCAGTACTTC,CASSPNWDTYEQYF
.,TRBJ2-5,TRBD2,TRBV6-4,TGTGCCAGCAGTGAAGCAGCGGGAGAGAAAGAGACCCAGTACTTC,CASSEAAGEKETQYF
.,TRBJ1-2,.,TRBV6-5,TGTGCCAGCCATATTCGGGGAAGTGGCTACACCTTC,CASHIRGSGYTF
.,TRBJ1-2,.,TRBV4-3,TGCGCCAGCAGCCAAGGACAGGTGAACTTTTATGGCTACACCTTC,CASSQGQVNFYGYTF
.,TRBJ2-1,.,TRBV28,TGTGCCGGGGCACGCTCCTACAATGAGCAGTTCTTC,CAGARSYNEQFF
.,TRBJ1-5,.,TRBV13,TGTGCCAGCAGCTTCTCCAGGGTCAGGGAGCCCCAGCATTTT,CASSFSRVREPQHF
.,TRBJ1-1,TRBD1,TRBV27,TGTGCCAGCAGTCTACAACCTCGGACAGGGAACACTGAAGCTTTCTTT,CASSLQPRTGNTEAFF
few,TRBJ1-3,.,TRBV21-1,TGTGCCAGCAGCAAAGAGGGGGACGGATTAACCTCTGGAAACACCATATATTTT,CASSKEGDGLTSGNTIYF
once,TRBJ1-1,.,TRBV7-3,TGTGCCAGCAGCTTGGTCCCGGGGAAGCAGACTGAAGCTTTCTTT,CASSLVPGKQTEAFF
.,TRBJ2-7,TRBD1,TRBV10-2,TGCGCCAGCAGTGGGTCTCTCCGGGACAGGGCCAACGAGCAGTACTTC,CASSGSLRDRANEQYF
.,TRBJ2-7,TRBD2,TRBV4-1,TGCGCCAGCAGCCGAACCGCGGGACTACTTCTCTACGAGCAGTACTTC,CASSRTAGLLLYEQYF
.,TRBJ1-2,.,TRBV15,TGTGCCACCAGCAGACAGCGACCCTCAGGGTTTGGCTACACCTTC,CATSRQRPSGFGYTF
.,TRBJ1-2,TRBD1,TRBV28,TGTGCCAGCAGTTCCCCACAGGGGGGCTATGGCTACACCTTC,CASSSPQGGYGYTF
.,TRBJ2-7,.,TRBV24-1,TGTGCCACCAGTGATTGGGGCAGTCACGAGCAGTACTTC,CATSDWGSHEQYF
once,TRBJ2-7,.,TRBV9,TGTGCCAGCAGCGTAGGGCCCGCTGGCGAGCAGTACTTC,CASSVGPAGEQYF
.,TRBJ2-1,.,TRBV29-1,TGCAGCGTTGTGGGCAAGACCCCGTTCTTC,CSVVGKTPFF
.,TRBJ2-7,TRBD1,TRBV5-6,TGTGCCAGCAGCCCGGACAGGGGAGGCTACGAGCAGTACTTC,CASSPDRGGYEQYF
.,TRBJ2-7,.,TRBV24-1,TGTGCCACCAGTGATTTAACCGGGGTTGGGTACGAGCAGTACTTC,CATSDLTGVGYEQYF
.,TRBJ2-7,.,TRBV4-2,TGTGCCAGCAGCCAAGCGGGTCATTCCTACGAGCAGTACTTC,CASSQAGHSYEQYF
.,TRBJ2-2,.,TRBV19,TGTGCCAGTGCCCCGGGTCCGCAGAGGGCCCGGGAGCTGTTTTTT,CASAPGPQRARELFF
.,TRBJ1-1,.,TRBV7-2,TGTGCCAGCAGCGCCACCCACGGAGGGTTCACTGAAGCTTTCTTT,CASSATHGGFTEAFF
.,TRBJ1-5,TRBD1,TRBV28,TGTGCCAGCAGTTTAATGACAGGGGGGAATCAGCCCCAGCATTTT,CASSLMTGGNQPQHF
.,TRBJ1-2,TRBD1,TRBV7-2,TGTGCCAGCAGCCTACCGGGACAGGGGGCGATCGGCTATGGCTACACCTTC,CASSLPGQGAIGYGYTF
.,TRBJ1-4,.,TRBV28,TGTGCCAGCAGTTTAAGCGGTGCTTCGACTAATGAAAAACTGCTTTTT,CASSLSGASTNEKLLF